A selection of T cell receptor beta chains follows, all from one sample in a study of CD8 T cells in Susac syndrome. TCRdb recomputed calls from the immunoSEQ multiplex PCR reads with MiXCR, one row per CDR3 protein. The table includes approximately 200,000 distinct CDR3 sequences, about 94% detected once. The specimen sequenced was CD4+ T cells from PBMCs. These receptors all come from a human donor with multiple sclerosis. The conserved cysteine and the conserved F or W are not part of the CDR3 here. A D gene is named only where the DNA matches it firmly.

-	TRBV4-3	TRBJ1-5	ASSQDWAGNQPQH
TRBD2	TRBV7-2	TRBJ2-2	ASSLALAGGANTGELF
-	TRBV29-1	TRBJ1-2	SVGYGYT
-	TRBV4-1	TRBJ1-2	ASSEERTDRFGYGYT
TRBD2	TRBV6-2/TRBV6-3	TRBJ2-1	ASSYSIKGLAGQKYNEQF
-	TRBV29-1	TRBJ2-1	SVEGGNEQF
-	TRBV20-1	TRBJ2-3	SARETAGIDTQY
-	TRBV18	TRBJ1-2	ASSPLTLERGGYT
-	TRBV7-6	TRBJ1-5	ASSLDLGQPQH
TRBD1	TRBV9	TRBJ1-5	AALRQGDQPQH
-	TRBV29-1	TRBJ2-3	SVEGESATATDTQY
TRBD2	TRBV29-1	TRBJ2-1	SVVSGGAYNEQF
-	TRBV3-1	TRBJ1-1	ASSQFQGIEAF
-	TRBV19	TRBJ1-2	ASSIDTNYGYT
TRBD1	TRBV12-3/TRBV12-4	TRBJ1-1	ASSSAGTGVTEAF
-	TRBV12-3/TRBV12-4	TRBJ2-2	ASRKVVTGELF
-	TRBV12-3/TRBV12-4	TRBJ2-5	ASSLTGPQETQY
TRBD2	TRBV20-1	TRBJ2-5	SARVSGLAGQETQY
-	TRBV5-6	TRBJ2-6	ASSPEQRSGANVLT
-	TRBV29-1	TRBJ1-3	SARGSGNTIY
-	TRBV19	TRBJ1-2	ASSIIPLAGGYT
-	TRBV29-1	TRBJ2-5	SVVAVVGATQY
-	TRBV11-3	TRBJ2-1	ASSHARLGQF
-	TRBV7-2	TRBJ1-2	ASSPYINYGYT
TRBD2	TRBV3-1	TRBJ2-7	ASSQFTSGGVTSSYEQY
TRBD2	TRBV27	TRBJ2-5	ASSPGLAGAPQTQY
TRBD1	TRBV29-1	TRBJ1-2	SFDSGQGAGYT
-	TRBV29-1	TRBJ1-2	SAQASYGYT
TRBD2	TRBV28	TRBJ2-5	ASSPRKRGGQETQY
TRBD2	TRBV6-1	TRBJ2-1	ASSEALAGFYNEQF
-	TRBV20-1	TRBJ2-7	SARPDVYEQY
-	TRBV7-2	TRBJ2-4	ASSSTTGQAKNIQY
TRBD1	TRBV24-1	TRBJ1-1	ATSDPQQGDTEAF
-	TRBV12-3/TRBV12-4	TRBJ2-3	ASSEYRGTDTQY
TRBD2	TRBV9	TRBJ2-1	ASSVAVGTSGAYNEQF
-	TRBV3-1	TRBJ2-1	ASRMRGHNEQF
-	TRBV3-1	TRBJ2-1	ASSQDPGTYNEQF
-	TRBV27	TRBJ2-7	ASTYDWNAYEQY
TRBD1	TRBV7-9	TRBJ2-7	ASSLVTGGRYEQY
TRBD1	TRBV6-2/TRBV6-3	TRBJ2-1	ASSSGTGDNEQF
-	TRBV20-1	TRBJ2-3	SVRGTSTDTQY
TRBD1	TRBV27	TRBJ2-3	ASSPSIQGDTDTQY
-	TRBV29-1	TRBJ2-4	SVGTGTGIQY
-	TRBV30	TRBJ1-1	AWNLKAGTEAF